The 3 T cell receptor beta chains reported below all come from one sample, sequenced in a study of blood T cell repertoires in COVID-19. Sequencing used immunoSEQ multiplex PCR; TCRdb keeps in-frame clones, though not all of them. The repertoire holds 190,000 or so clones, with about 87% as singletons. The sample taken for sequencing was PBMCs or T cells enriched from blood (not recorded which). These receptors came from a man aged 25 to 40 who had recovered from COVID-19.

The chain carries TRBV4-3 and TRBJ1-1; D is ambiguous. This CDR3 is built from 18 residues. CDR1 and CDR2 (germline): LGHNA, YSLEER. Trimming left V 4 bases short and J 2 bases short, with 23 bases between. The CDR3 loop is CASSLEIPRRSSNTEAFF. The DNA for the CDR3 is TGCGCCAGCAGCCTAGAGATTCCTCGTCGGTCTTCTAACACTGAAGCTTTCTTT.

This clone was observed a few times. This chain links TRBV4-2 with TRBJ2-2, with TRBD1 matching 7 bases. There are 15 residues in the CDR3. Per the germline V gene, CDR1 is LGHNA and CDR2 is YNFKEQ. The ends lost 3 bases at V and 0 bases at J; junction bases unmatched: 1. The chain's CDR3 is CASSHGTANTGELFF. The CDR3 bases are TGTGCCAGCAGCCACGGGACAGCGAACACCGGGGAGCTGTTTTTT.

The chain has TRBV19 and TRBJ1-2, with D hard to call. The CDR3 totals 15 residues. V gave up 7 bases and J gave up 0 bases, with 15 bases separating them. Germline CDR1 reads LNHDA; CDR2 reads SQIVND (reference sequence). CDR3 in amino acids: CASKTVLRANYGYTF. The CDR3 bases are TGTGCCAGTAAAACAGTTCTTCGAGCTAACTATGGCTACACCTTC.